This T cell receptor (beta chain) was captured by sequencing in a study of blood T cell repertoires in COVID-19. Across the whole study: Specimens from acute and convalescent COVID-19 originated in the United States, Italy and Spain. The analysed material was cDNA or gDNA that came from T cells, B-cell-depleted T cells, or PBMCs.

The CDR3 consists of 14 residues. Germline CDR1 and CDR2: SGHTS and YDEGEE. Losses at the gene ends were 4 bases for V and 5 bases for J; bases not matched to a gene: 7. Produced via immunoSEQ multiplex PCR; TCRdb's table is partial and in-frame only. This sample carries over 70,000 clones, 76% of them seen once, and the ten largest clones take about 7%. This TCR was sampled from a man between 65 and 85 years old with acute or convalescent COVID-19. This rearrangement joins TRBV5-8 to TRBJ2-3; 7 bases are shared with TRBD1. Sequences were obtained from peripheral blood. The CDR3 region has the DNA TGTGCCAGCAGCACCGACAGGGCCATAGATACGCAGTATTTT. Amino acids: CASSTDRAIDTQYF.